The present entry profiles one T cell receptor (beta chain) with its context. A single count supports this clone. Its cognate antigen has yet to be identified. The input lacks base qualities; no much larger clone sits a single base away. The collaborating institutions used their own protocols to collect whole blood in K2EDTA tubes. Collaborator samples were shipped for TCRbeta analysis as frozen whole blood, isolated PBMCs, or DNA extracted from either sample type. This specimen comes from a study of blood T cell repertoires in COVID-19 (TCRdb year 2020). Regarding the research as a whole: Samples covering the acute and convalescent phases of COVID-19 were provided by collaborators in the United States, Italy and Spain. The prospective study material was composed of cDNA or gDNA derived from T cells, B-cell-depleted T cells, or PBMCs. Subjects who had been exposed to COVID-19, were actively infected with it, or had recovered from it provided the deeply sampled blood TCRbeta repertoires that made up the dataset. The repertoires were made available in a free public database intended to serve as a resource for research on the immune response to SARS-CoV-2. The samples were drawn from the first 160 participants of the ongoing ImmuneRACE study and from 950 to 1,500 subjects provided by 6 global collaborators. Nearly every sample came with metadata listing a de-identified subject ID, COVID-19 status, age in years and sex. Where available, HLA class I and class II types were obtained from metadata supplied by the sample provider rather than from assay-based typing. Results the study describes overall, beyond this receptor: The quantity of clinical and demographic metadata differed by source and by participant and was supplied without curation.

TCRbeta CDR3 regions were amplified from genomic DNA using the immunoSEQ Assay, a bias-controlled multiplex PCR. The authors' pipeline ran thus. Within the assay, amplification of reference gene primers was used to estimate how many nucleated cells each sample contained. To quantify the absolute abundance of each unique TCRbeta CDR3 rearrangement, sequence reads were collapsed and filtered. For each sample, productive Simpson clonality was calculated as the square root of Simpson's diversity index over productive rearrangements. TCRdb obtained this table from immuneACCESS and retained in-frame rearrangements with V and J assigned. These tables miss some clones; where compared with another copy, unresolved V genes account for less than half of the shortfall, and the remainder is unexplained. D and trimming were read from the DNA, whereas the V and J calls and clone size are those reported in that table. The sample table contains 120,000 to 150,000 clones; only one count was recorded for roughly 85% of them. Approximately 3.5% of the sample lies in the top ten.

The cysteine opens and the phenylalanine closes a CDR3 of 15 amino acids. Only CDR3 DNA remains: 45 bases, in frame from the first base. V is shortened by 0 bases, J by 5 bases, and the region joining them spans 9 bases. According to the germline V gene, CDR1 reads SGDLS and CDR2 reads YYNGEE. The sequence derives from a man aged 60 to 69 with acute or convalescent COVID-19. What was sequenced was peripheral blood. The V and J genes are TRBV9 and TRBJ1-6; a tentative D call is TRBD1 (6 bases match). The CDR3: CASSVGHRDNSPLHF. The DNA sequence is TGTGCCAGCAGCGTAGGCCACAGGGATAATTCACCCCTCCACTTT.